This T cell receptor (beta chain) is drawn from a study of prognosis after radiotherapy for stage I lung cancer. The overall study: Recruitment took place in Nanjing, China, where patients with stage I non-small cell lung cancer were enrolled between early 2018 and 2019. Study observations and caveats: The study found that unique TCR clone counts fell after stereotactic body radiation therapy, median approximately 9,100 versus 7,200. In patients with versus without metastases, TRBV and TRBJ gene usage reportedly differed. In the expanded TCR clones, tumor specificity was not determined.

This clonotype was seen at least ten times. Its matching antigen is unknown. Genomic DNA was the source, and TCR beta CDR3 was amplified from it by two-round multiplex PCR. It was primers specific to each TRBV and TRBJ gene that first-round PCR used. Using its own MiXCR run on the multiplex PCR reads, TCRdb lists one record per CDR3 protein. The sample consists of fewer than 40,000 distinct CDR3 sequences, less than 40% of them appearing once. Looked up from germline, CDR1 is MDHEN and CDR2 is SYDVKM. The ends were cut back, 3 bases at V and 9 bases at J, with 17 bases in the middle. This CDR3 is built from 14 residues.

This chain links TRBV28 with TRBJ1-1; D may be TRBD1 (5 bases). The receptor's source is a donor over 45 with non-small cell lung cancer. The material sequenced was PBMCs, taken before or after stereotactic body radiation therapy (not recorded which). In DNA form, the CDR3 reads TGTGCCAGCAGTTTTTCGGGGCAGGGAAAGCAAGCTTTCTTT. This codes for CASSFSGQGKQAFF.